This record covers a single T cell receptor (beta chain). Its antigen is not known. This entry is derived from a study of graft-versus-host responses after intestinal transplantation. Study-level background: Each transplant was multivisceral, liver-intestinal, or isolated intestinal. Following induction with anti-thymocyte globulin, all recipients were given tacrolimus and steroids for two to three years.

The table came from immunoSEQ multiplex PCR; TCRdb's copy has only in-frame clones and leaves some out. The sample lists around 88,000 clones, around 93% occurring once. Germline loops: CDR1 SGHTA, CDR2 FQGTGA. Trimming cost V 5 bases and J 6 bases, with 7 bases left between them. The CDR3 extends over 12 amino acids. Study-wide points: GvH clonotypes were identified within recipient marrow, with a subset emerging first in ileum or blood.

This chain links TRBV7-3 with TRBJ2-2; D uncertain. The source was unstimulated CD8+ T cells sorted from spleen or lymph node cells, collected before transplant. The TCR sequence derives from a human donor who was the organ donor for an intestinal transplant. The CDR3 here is CASSQGSGELFF. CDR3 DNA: TGTGCCAGCAGCCAAGGGTCCGGGGAGCTGTTTTTT.